The 31 T cell receptor beta chains below all came from one sample that was sequenced in a study of cytomegalovirus exposure and HLA in healthy donors. 13 Jbeta primers and 60 Vbeta primers were used for the PCR. Repertoires were generated with immunoSEQ multiplex PCR, while TCRdb's copy carries only in-frame clones and drops some. In the table there are over 150,000 clones, roughly 76% of which are singletons. The sequencing input was PBMCs. These receptors were obtained from a male donor in good health and CMV-seronegative.

Concerning this clone: Compared with germline, one end of the junction differs, possibly owing to a read error. The chain links TRBV7-7 to TRBJ2-2; a weak D match, TRBD1 (6 bases). Germline-derived CDR1 and CDR2 are SSHAT and FNYEAQ (reference sequence). This CDR3 is 15 amino acids long. CDR3 sequence: CASSSGTLHTGELFF. The CDR3, as DNA: TGTGCTAGCAGCTCCGGGACACTACACACCGGGGAGCTGTTTTTT. Filled out from reference TRBV7-7 and TRBJ2-2, the complete variable domain reads GAGVSQSPRYKVTKRGQDVTLRCDPISSHATLYWYQQALGQGPEFLTYFNYEAQPDKSGLPSDRFSAERPEGSISTLTIQRTEQRDSAMYRCASSSGTLHTGELFFGEGSRLTVL.

The chain carries TRBV4-2 and TRBJ1-1; TRBD1 matches 9 bases. CDR3 length equals 15 residues. J lost 4 bases, V lost 4 bases, and 7 bases had no gene match. Germline CDR1 and CDR2: LGHNA and YNFKEQ. The DNA of the CDR3 is TGTGCCAGCAGCCGACTACAGGGGGCTGGCACTGAAGCTTTCTTT. It yields the protein CASSRLQGAGTEAFF.

The V gene is TRBV7-9, the J gene TRBJ2-1, with 8 bases fitting TRBD2. This CDR3 has 14 amino acids. Losses at the gene ends were 6 bases for V and 7 bases for J; bases not matched to a gene: 8. The germline CDR1 and CDR2 sequences are SEHNR and FQNEAQ (reference sequence). CDR3 sequence (DNA): TGTGCCAGCAGTCGGCGGGGGGCCGGTAATGAGCAGTTCTTC. Residues: CASSRRGAGNEQFF.

This chain uses TRBV30 with TRBJ2-7; D might be TRBD1 (5 bases). V dropped 3 bases and J dropped 3 bases, with 9 bases sitting between them. Germline V gene lookup returns CDR1 GTSNPN and CDR2 SVGIG (reference sequence). This CDR3 contains 12 residues. The CDR3 loop reads CAWSYQGYEQYF. The CDR3 DNA reads as TGTGCCTGGAGCTATCAGGGCTACGAGCAGTACTTC. Variable domain in full (rest from reference TRBV30 and TRBJ2-7): SQTIHQWPATLVQPVGSPLSLECTVEGTSNPNLYWYRQAAGRGLQLLFYSVGIGQISSEVPQNLSASRPQDRQFILSSKKLLLSDSGFYLCAWSYQGYEQYFGPGTRLTVT.

The count of this clone is one. V gene TRBV19 combines with J gene TRBJ1-1, with a weak D call TRBD1 (5 bases). Germline V gene sequence: CDR1 LNHDA, CDR2 SQIVND (reference sequence). With 7 bases removed from V and 3 bases from J, the gap between germline ends came to 9 bases. The CDR3 runs to 12 residues. The CDR3 bases are TGTGCCAGTAAAGACAGTTACACTGAAGCTTTCTTT. It encodes CASKDSYTEAFF.

This rearrangement joins TRBV6-6 to TRBJ1-2, with 8 bases fitting TRBD1. The CDR3 sequence is 15 residues long. J gave up 7 bases and V 5 bases, and 12 bases lay outside the gene matches. The germline V gene encodes CDR1 MNHNY and CDR2 SVGAGI (reference sequence). CDR3 protein: CASSINGQGAFGYTF. Here the CDR3 DNA reads TGTGCCAGCAGTATCAATGGTCAGGGGGCGTTTGGCTACACCTTC.

J is TRBJ2-2 and V is TRBV5-4, with D possibly being TRBD1 (5 bases). Germline V CDR1 and CDR2: SGHNT, YYREEE (reference sequence). The CDR3 consists of 15 residues. Trimming took 2 bases from V and 0 from J, leaving 8 bases between them. CDR3 amino acids: CASSFDSANTGELFF. The CDR3 DNA follows: TGTGCCAGCAGCTTTGACAGCGCGAACACCGGGGAGCTGTTTTTT.

This chain links TRBV30 with TRBJ2-3; the match to TRBD2 covers 8 bases. This CDR3 has 15 amino acids. J lost 4 bases, V lost 7 bases, and 13 bases had no gene match. The germline V gene has CDR1 GTSNPN and CDR2 SVGIG (reference sequence). The CDR3 spells CASPQERGSSDTQYF. The CDR3 DNA is TGTGCCTCCCCCCAAGAGCGGGGGAGTTCAGATACGCAGTATTTT.

This clone was seen a single time. The gene calls are TRBV7-2 and TRBJ1-1; no clear D gene. Germline assignment: CDR1 SGHTA and CDR2 FQGNSA. The ends were cut back, 4 bases at V and 2 bases at J, with 11 bases in the middle. The CDR3 runs 14 residues. The CDR3 is CASSSPAANTEAFF. The DNA for the CDR3 is TGTGCCAGCAGCTCCCCGGCGGCTAACACTGAAGCTTTCTTT.

The chain employs TRBV2 and TRBJ1-6; TRBD1 aligns across 7 bases. The germline V gene encodes CDR1 SNHLY and CDR2 FYNNEI. The CDR3 covers 15 residues. J gave up 5 bases and V 5 bases, and 6 bases lay outside the gene matches. CDR3 region: CASSIDRVHNSPLHF. The DNA of the CDR3 is TGTGCCAGCAGTATTGACAGGGTCCATAATTCACCCCTCCACTTT.

The gene calls are TRBV5-1 and TRBJ2-7; 7 bases line up with TRBD1. The CDR3 is 16 residues long. V trimming: 1 base; J trimming: 0 bases; junction bases outside the gene matches: 7. From germline, CDR1 is SGHRS and CDR2 YFSETQ. The CDR3 loop reads CASSLWGQIGSYEQYF. DNA of the CDR3: TGCGCCAGCAGCTTGTGGGGACAGATTGGCTCCTACGAGCAGTACTTC.

The chain employs TRBV18 and TRBJ2-1, with 9 positions matching TRBD1. This CDR3 spans 15 amino acids. Germline assignment: CDR1 KGHSH and CDR2 LQKENI. V was pared by 2 bases and J by 9 bases, with 8 bases of the junction left unmatched. The CDR3 spells CASSPRRQGEGEQFF. Here the CDR3 DNA reads TGTGCCAGCTCACCAAGGAGACAGGGGGAAGGTGAGCAGTTCTTC. Together with reference TRBV18 and TRBJ2-1, the CDR3 gives the full variable domain: NAGVMQNPRHLVRRRGQEARLRCSPMKGHSHVYWYRQLPEEGLKFMVYLQKENIIDESGMPKERFSAEFPKEGPSILRIQQVVRGDSAAYFCASSPRRQGEGEQFFGPGTRLTVL.

The sample holds a few counts of this clone. The chain employs TRBV19 and TRBJ1-1; 7 nucleotides agree with TRBD1. The junction had 12 bases not matched to a gene; V was cut back by 6 bases and J by 5 bases. This CDR3 has 15 residues. Germline V lookup: CDR1 LNHDA, CDR2 SQIVND (reference sequence). The CDR3 region is CASSQLRGRRTEAFF. DNA for the CDR3: TGTGCCAGTAGCCAACTCAGGGGGAGGAGGACTGAAGCTTTCTTT. Complete variable domain (other parts from reference TRBV19 and TRBJ1-1): DGGITQSPKYLFRKEGQNVTLSCEQNLNHDAMYWYRQDPGQGLRLIYYSQIVNDFQKGDIAEGYSVSREKKESFPLTVTSAQKNPTAFYLCASSQLRGRRTEAFFGQGTRLTVV.

CDR3 coding DNA: TGTGCCACCACCTTAGGACAGGTTACCTACAATGAGCAGTTCTTC. The encoded protein is CATTLGQVTYNEQFF. V and J are TRBV15 and TRBJ2-1; 7 bases agree with TRBD1. The germline V gene encodes CDR1 LNHNV and CDR2 YYDKDF (reference sequence). CDR3 length: 15 amino acids. J lost 2 bases, V lost 7 bases, and 8 bases had no gene match.

The chain uses TRBV19 and TRBJ2-5, with D maybe TRBD1 (6 bases). Trimming cost V 10 bases and J 2 bases, with 20 bases left between them. The CDR3 spans 15 residues. Per the germline V gene, CDR1 is LNHDA and CDR2 is SQIVND (reference sequence). CDR3 sequence (DNA): TGTGCCACCGCCCCTAGGGGGACCCTACAAGAGACCCAGTACTTC. Encoded protein: CATAPRGTLQETQYF.

The rearrangement uses TRBV6-5 and TRBJ2-7; TRBD1 matches at 7 bases. V was pared by 6 bases and J by 2 bases, with 10 bases of the junction left unmatched. The germline CDR1 and CDR2 sequences are MNHEY and SVGAGI. CDR3 size: 15 residues. The CDR3 is CASRRYRQGPYEQYF. CDR3 sequence (DNA): TGTGCCAGCAGGCGCTATAGACAGGGACCCTACGAGCAGTACTTC.

This clone was picked up a small number of times. V and J are TRBV6-1 and TRBJ2-5, with D possibly TRBD2 on 5 matching bases. Germline V CDR1 and CDR2: MNHNS, SASEGT. Trimming left V 7 bases short and J 0 bases short, with 12 bases between. CDR3 length: 14 residues. This CDR3 is CASTPGLNQETQYF. The CDR3 region has the DNA TGTGCCAGCACCCCCGGACTGAACCAAGAGACCCAGTACTTC.

The rearrangement uses TRBV12-5 and TRBJ2-2; TRBD2 aligns across 7 bases. This CDR3 spans 14 amino acids. Unmatched junction bases numbered 9, after V lost 9 bases and J lost 5 bases. Per germline, CDR1 LGHNT and CDR2 FRNRAP. For the CDR3, the DNA is TGTGCTAGCATGGGAGGGCGGGGAACCGGGGAGCTGTTTTTT. Its protein is CASMGGRGTGELFF.

The table lists this clone with a few counts. The J gene is TRBJ2-1, the V gene TRBV7-9, with D tentatively TRBD1 (5 bases). V dropped 4 bases and J dropped 3 bases, with 16 bases sitting between them. This CDR3 has 16 residues. CDR1 and CDR2 from the germline V gene are SEHNR and FQNEAQ (reference sequence). The CDR3 DNA is TGTGCCAGCAGCTCTGGATCGTCAGGGTTCTACAATGAGCAGTTCTTC. This gives the protein CASSSGSSGFYNEQFF.

The rearrangement uses TRBV11-2 and TRBJ2-2; D may be TRBD1 (6 bases). The V and J ends lost 0 bases and 4 bases respectively, with 12 bases between them. Germline V lookup: CDR1 SGHAT, CDR2 FQNNGV. The CDR3 length is 16 residues. The CDR3 DNA sequence: TGTGCCAGCAGCTTAGATCAAGGGGGTGTCACCGGGGAGCTGTTTTTT. It codes for CASSLDQGGVTGELFF.

This clone has just one count. The V and J genes are TRBV7-2 and TRBJ2-7; TRBD1 might be the D (6 bases). This CDR3 has 14 residues. V was shortened by 1 base and J by 3 bases, with 10 bases between the two germline ends. Germline V lookup: CDR1 SGHTA, CDR2 FQGNSA. CDR3 DNA sequence: TGTGCCAGCAGCTTAGGGGGGCTTTACTACGAGCAGTACTTC. It codes for CASSLGGLYYEQYF.

The chain joins TRBV6-6 to TRBJ2-6, with D possibly being TRBD2 (5 bases). This CDR3 has 16 amino acids. The V end lost 5 bases, the J end lost 0 bases, and 11 bases lay between the germline ends. Germline V gene data show CDR1 as MNHNY and CDR2 as SVGAGI (reference sequence). CDR3 coding DNA: TGTGCCAGCAGTCAGCGGCGTAGCTCTGGGGCCAACGTCCTGACTTTC. Its protein product is CASSQRRSSGANVLTF.

The chain employs TRBV5-6 and TRBJ2-3; the match to TRBD1 covers 7 bases. V lost 3 bases, J lost 0 bases, and 16 bases stayed unmatched. From germline, CDR1 is SGHDT and CDR2 YYEEEE. The CDR3 spans 19 residues. This chain's CDR3 is CASSSIDYGQATSTDTQYF. The CDR3 DNA reads TGTGCCAGCAGCTCCATAGATTACGGACAGGCAACTAGCACAGATACGCAGTATTTT.

The rearrangement joins TRBV5-1 to TRBJ2-3; the match to TRBD2 covers 16 bases. CDR1 and CDR2 (germline): SGHRS, YFSETQ. The CDR3 contains 21 residues. The V gene end was trimmed by 3 bases and the J gene end by 4 bases; junction bases not matched to a gene: 17. CDR3 sequence reads: CASSWGQLSGLAGGLADTQYF. CDR3 in DNA: TGCGCCAGCAGCTGGGGCCAACTTTCGGGACTAGCGGGGGGGCTGGCAGATACGCAGTATTTT.

The chain links TRBV4-1 to TRBJ2-5; 11 nucleotides line up with TRBD1. The J call is in doubt because the DNA end fits TRBJ2-7 better. Germline-derived CDR1 and CDR2 are MGHRA and YSYEKL. The CDR3 totals 16 residues. CDR3 sequence reads: CASSQDPGQGVVEQYF. CDR3 nucleotides: TGCGCCAGCAGCCAAGATCCGGGACAGGGGGTAGTCGAGCAGTACTTC.

V gene TRBV7-6 combines with J gene TRBJ2-3, with D possibly matching TRBD1 (6 bases). The germline V and J ends were trimmed by 5 bases and 6 bases, with 18 bases remaining between them. From germline, CDR1 is SGHVS and CDR2 FNYEAQ. This CDR3 has 15 residues. The DNA of the CDR3 is TGTGCCAGCAGCCCTACAGGGTTAAGCGTGGATACGCAGTATTTT. Translation gives CASSPTGLSVDTQYF.

This clone was seen more than once but under ten times. This sequence joins TRBV7-9 and TRBJ1-2; D is unclear. The CDR3 covers 13 residues. Trimming shortened V by 5 bases and J by 0 bases, and 7 bases separated the two germline ends. CDR1 and CDR2 (germline): SEHNR, FQNEAQ (reference sequence). The CDR3 region has the DNA TGTGCCAGCAGCGAGGAGGCTAACTATGGCTACACCTTC. This encodes CASSEEANYGYTF.

V is TRBV6-6 and J is TRBJ1-2; tentatively, D is TRBD1 (5 bases). In germline, CDR1 is MNHNY, CDR2 SVGAGI (reference sequence). The CDR3 runs 13 residues. Trimming shortened V by 4 bases and J by 2 bases, and 8 bases separated the two germline ends. CDR3 bases: TGTGCCAGCAGTTCAGGACACAACTATGGCTACACCTTC. Translation gives CASSSGHNYGYTF.

This chain joins TRBV5-1 and TRBJ1-5; the D is unclear. Trimming stripped 2 bases from V and 4 bases from J, with 16 bases between. Germline V CDR1 and CDR2: SGHRS, YFSETQ. This CDR3 has 16 amino acids. The DNA of the CDR3 is TGCGCCAGCAGCTTAGTCCCGGAGTTTTGGAATCAGCCCCAGCATTTT. Residues: CASSLVPEFWNQPQHF.

This clone was observed a single time. This chain joins TRBV6-1 and TRBJ1-2; TRBD1 is a possible D gene (5 bases). Looked up from germline, CDR1 is MNHNS and CDR2 is SASEGT. The CDR3 loop spans 15 amino acids. With 0 bases removed from V and 7 bases from J, the gap between germline ends came to 15 bases. CDR3 DNA sequence: TGTGCCAGCAGTGAAGCGACAGACGGTGTCGGTGGCTACACCTTC. It encodes CASSEATDGVGGYTF.

This chain connects TRBV11-2 to TRBJ2-3, with a tentative D call TRBD2 (5 bases). The CDR3 has 17 amino acids. The germline V gene encodes CDR1 SGHAT and CDR2 FQNNGV. V dropped 5 bases and J dropped 1 base, with 19 bases sitting between them. The CDR3 here is CASSRRGGTVRTDTQYF. The CDR3 region has the DNA TGTGCCAGCAGCCGCCGGGGTGGCACAGTCCGCACAGATACGCAGTATTTT.